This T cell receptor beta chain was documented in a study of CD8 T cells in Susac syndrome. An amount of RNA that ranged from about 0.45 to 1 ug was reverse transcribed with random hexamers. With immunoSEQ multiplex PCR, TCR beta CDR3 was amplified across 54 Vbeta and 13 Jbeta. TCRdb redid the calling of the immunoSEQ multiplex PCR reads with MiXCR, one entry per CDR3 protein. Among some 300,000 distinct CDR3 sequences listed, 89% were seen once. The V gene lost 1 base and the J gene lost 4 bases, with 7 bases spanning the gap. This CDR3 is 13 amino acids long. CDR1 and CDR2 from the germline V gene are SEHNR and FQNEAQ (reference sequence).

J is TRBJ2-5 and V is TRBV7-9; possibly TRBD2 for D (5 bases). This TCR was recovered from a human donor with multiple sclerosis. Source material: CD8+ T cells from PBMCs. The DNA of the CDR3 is TGTGCCAGCAGCTTAGTCCTAGCAGAGACCCAGTACTTC. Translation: CASSLVLAETQYF.